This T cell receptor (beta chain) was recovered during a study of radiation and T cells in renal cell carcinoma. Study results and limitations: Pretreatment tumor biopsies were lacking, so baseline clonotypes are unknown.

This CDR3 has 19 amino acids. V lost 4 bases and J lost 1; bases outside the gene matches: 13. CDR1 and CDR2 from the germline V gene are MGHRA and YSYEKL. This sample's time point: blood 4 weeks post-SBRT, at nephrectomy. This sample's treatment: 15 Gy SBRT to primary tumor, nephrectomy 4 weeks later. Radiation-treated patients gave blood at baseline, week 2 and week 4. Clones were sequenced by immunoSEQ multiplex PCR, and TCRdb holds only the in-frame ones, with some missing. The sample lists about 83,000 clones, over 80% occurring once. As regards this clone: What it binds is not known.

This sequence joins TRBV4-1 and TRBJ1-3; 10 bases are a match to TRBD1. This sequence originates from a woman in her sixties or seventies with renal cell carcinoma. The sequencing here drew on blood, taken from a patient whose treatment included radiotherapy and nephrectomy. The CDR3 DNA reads TGCGCCAGCAGCCCCCTTTACACCGGGACAGGGGCGTCTGGAAACACCATATATTTT. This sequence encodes CASSPLYTGTGASGNTIYF.